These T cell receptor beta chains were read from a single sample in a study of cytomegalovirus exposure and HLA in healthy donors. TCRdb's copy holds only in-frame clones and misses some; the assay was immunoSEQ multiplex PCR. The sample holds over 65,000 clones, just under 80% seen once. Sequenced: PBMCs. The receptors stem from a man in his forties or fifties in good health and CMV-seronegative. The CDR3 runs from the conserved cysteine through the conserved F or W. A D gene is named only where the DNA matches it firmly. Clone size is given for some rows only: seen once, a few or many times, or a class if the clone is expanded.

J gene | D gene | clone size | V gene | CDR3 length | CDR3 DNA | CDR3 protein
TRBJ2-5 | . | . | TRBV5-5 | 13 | TGTGCCAGCAGCCAGGTGTGGGGCGAGACCCAGTACTTC | CASSQVWGETQYF
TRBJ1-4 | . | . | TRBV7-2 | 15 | TGTGCCAGCAGCTTAATCCCCTCGAGTAATGAAAAACTGTTTTTT | CASSLIPSSNEKLFF
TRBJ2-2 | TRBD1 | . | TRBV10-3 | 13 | TGTGCCATCAGGGACAGGGTGGCCGGGGAGCTGTTTTTT | CAIRDRVAGELFF
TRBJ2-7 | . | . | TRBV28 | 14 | TGTGCCAGCGCTCGGAGGCGGACTTCCTACGAGCAGTACTTC | CASARRRTSYEQYF
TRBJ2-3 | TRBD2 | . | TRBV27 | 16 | TGTGCCAGCAGTAAAAGGACTAGCGGACTAACAGATACGCAGTATTTT | CASSKRTSGLTDTQYF
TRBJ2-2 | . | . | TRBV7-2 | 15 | TGTGCCAGCAGCCCAGGTCTGGGGAACACCGGGGAGCTGTTTTTT | CASSPGLGNTGELFF
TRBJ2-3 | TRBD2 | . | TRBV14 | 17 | TGTGCCAGCAGCCAAACTTTCGGGGGGGGCCCGACAGATACGCAGTATTTT | CASSQTFGGGPTDTQYF
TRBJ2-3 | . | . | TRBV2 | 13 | TGTGCCAGGGGGGGAGTAGGCACAGATACGCAGTATTTT | CARGGVGTDTQYF
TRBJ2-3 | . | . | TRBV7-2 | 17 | TGTGCCAGCAGCTGGAGGGTGGGGGAAACTCCCACAGATACGCAGTATTTT | CASSWRVGETPTDTQYF
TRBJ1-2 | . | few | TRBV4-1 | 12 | TGCGCCAGCAGCCAAAGCTCGGGGGACTACACCTTC | CASSQSSGDYTF